This T cell receptor (beta chain) derives from a study of T cells in localized non-small cell lung cancer. The V and J ends lost 7 bases and 1 base respectively, with 13 bases between them. The CDR3 extends over 14 amino acids. The V gene's germline CDR1 is LNHDA and CDR2 SQIVND (reference sequence). The repertoire was sequenced with immunoSEQ multiplex PCR; TCRdb's copy has only in-frame clones and lacks some. Among tens of thousands of clones listed, around 84% were seen once. The TCR was taken from a male donor at least 60 years old with stage III lung adenocarcinoma. This sample comprised peripheral blood, obtained before any cancer treatment. This chain connects TRBV19 to TRBJ1-1; maybe TRBD1 (5 bases). CDR3 DNA: TGTGCCAGTACCTTCGACAGAAGGAACACTGAAGCTTTCTTT. Amino acid sequence: CASTFDRRNTEAFF.